The rows below give T cell receptor beta chains drawn from one sample of a study of blood T cells in healthy people across ages. MiXCR, run by TCRdb on the 5' RACE reads, gives a single entry per CDR3 protein. The data show about 600,000 distinct CDR3 sequences, with less than 60% seen just once and around 24% held by the top ten. Sequenced sample: blood. The origin of the receptors is an elderly man in good health. Both conserved end residues are trimmed from each CDR3.

j_call: TRBJ1-6
v_call: TRBV4-1
cdr3_aa: ASSQDWGAYNSPLH

j_call: TRBJ2-1
v_call: TRBV27
cdr3_aa: ASSLLRGGYNEQF

j_call: TRBJ1-2
v_call: TRBV7-9
cdr3_aa: ASSLQGARFEVYGYT

j_call: TRBJ2-3
v_call: TRBV29-1
cdr3_aa: SAEVGDTQY

j_call: TRBJ2-5
v_call: TRBV20-1
cdr3_aa: SAWTSVETQY

j_call: TRBJ2-3
v_call: TRBV10-3
cdr3_aa: AIKKNSGSTDTQY

j_call: TRBJ2-3
v_call: TRBV11-2
cdr3_aa: ASSLGVGFGTDTQY

j_call: TRBJ2-7
v_call: TRBV4-2
cdr3_aa: ASSQDTQGLAGGEQY

j_call: TRBJ1-2
v_call: TRBV30
cdr3_aa: AGRGTGGACT

j_call: TRBJ2-3
v_call: TRBV21-1
cdr3_aa: ASGKGPRDRGLCSPDTQY

j_call: TRBJ2-1
v_call: TRBV7-2
cdr3_aa: ASSLVPSGVGNEQF

j_call: TRBJ2-1
v_call: TRBV4-2
cdr3_aa: ASSQPTGTGGRGEQF

j_call: TRBJ2-7
v_call: TRBV6-6
cdr3_aa: ASSYSKVAYEQY

j_call: TRBJ1-5
v_call: TRBV20-1
cdr3_aa: SASPGNGNQPQH

j_call: TRBJ1-2
v_call: TRBV25-1
cdr3_aa: ASSGTGSGYT

j_call: TRBJ1-2
v_call: TRBV19
cdr3_aa: ASSWRAYGYT

j_call: TRBJ2-3
v_call: TRBV6-6
cdr3_aa: ASSSGKGVADTQY

j_call: TRBJ1-6
v_call: TRBV6-5
cdr3_aa: ASSVYYNSPLH

j_call: TRBJ1-4
v_call: TRBV7-2
cdr3_aa: ASSLARQGVGEKLF

j_call: TRBJ1-4
v_call: TRBV6-2/TRBV6-3
cdr3_aa: ASSYSTTGSNEKLF

j_call: TRBJ1-2
v_call: TRBV28
cdr3_aa: ASRSGTENGYT

j_call: TRBJ2-3
v_call: TRBV15
cdr3_aa: ATSRDPTDTQY

j_call: TRBJ2-7
v_call: TRBV30
cdr3_aa: AWTPPGWTHEQY

j_call: TRBJ1-2
v_call: TRBV5-1
cdr3_aa: ASSLSGLPGYT

j_call: TRBJ2-3
v_call: TRBV7-9
cdr3_aa: ASSPARARGVDTQY

j_call: TRBJ2-3
v_call: TRBV7-9
cdr3_aa: ASSSQQGSYSTDTQY

j_call: TRBJ2-7
v_call: TRBV5-1
cdr3_aa: ASSTMPGQGYEQY

j_call: TRBJ2-1
v_call: TRBV24-1
cdr3_aa: ATSDPAGAGNEQF

j_call: .
v_call: TRBV10-1
cdr3_aa: ASSESFSPYEQY

j_call: TRBJ2-1
v_call: TRBV4-3
cdr3_aa: ASSGWCDSYNEQF

j_call: TRBJ2-3
v_call: TRBV29-1
cdr3_aa: SVEVEVPDTQY

j_call: TRBJ2-7
v_call: TRBV28
cdr3_aa: ASSFLDSTYEQY

j_call: TRBJ2-3
v_call: TRBV10-3
cdr3_aa: AISEGADTQY

j_call: TRBJ2-7
v_call: TRBV5-1
cdr3_aa: ASSRINALSEQY

j_call: TRBJ1-6
v_call: TRBV7-9
cdr3_aa: ASSWERQGSLSSYNSPPH

j_call: TRBJ2-5
v_call: TRBV27
cdr3_aa: ASSLSYRSGLAGGNNEQY

j_call: TRBJ1-1
v_call: TRBV27
cdr3_aa: ASSDATGATEAF

j_call: TRBJ1-2
v_call: TRBV12-3/TRBV12-4
cdr3_aa: ASSFGGSLGYT

j_call: TRBJ1-4
v_call: TRBV5-1
cdr3_aa: ASRTDNNEKLF

j_call: TRBJ2-3
v_call: TRBV5-5
cdr3_aa: ASSYPGTGVGTQY

j_call: TRBJ1-1
v_call: TRBV6-6
cdr3_aa: ASSDSLSDTEAF

j_call: TRBJ2-5
v_call: TRBV9
cdr3_aa: ASSPSPETQY

j_call: TRBJ1-2
v_call: TRBV6-6
cdr3_aa: ASSDRTPGSDGYT

j_call: TRBJ2-3
v_call: TRBV4-2
cdr3_aa: ASSQGLGVGETDTQY

j_call: TRBJ2-3
v_call: TRBV18
cdr3_aa: ASSPGSGGDTQY

j_call: TRBJ2-7
v_call: TRBV7-2
cdr3_aa: ASSLTAGVGYEQY

j_call: TRBJ1-2
v_call: TRBV12-3/TRBV12-4
cdr3_aa: ASSGGGQDYGYT

j_call: TRBJ2-1
v_call: TRBV28
cdr3_aa: ASSPAGLEDNEQF

j_call: TRBJ2-2
v_call: TRBV12-3/TRBV12-4
cdr3_aa: ASTKIMVGTGELF